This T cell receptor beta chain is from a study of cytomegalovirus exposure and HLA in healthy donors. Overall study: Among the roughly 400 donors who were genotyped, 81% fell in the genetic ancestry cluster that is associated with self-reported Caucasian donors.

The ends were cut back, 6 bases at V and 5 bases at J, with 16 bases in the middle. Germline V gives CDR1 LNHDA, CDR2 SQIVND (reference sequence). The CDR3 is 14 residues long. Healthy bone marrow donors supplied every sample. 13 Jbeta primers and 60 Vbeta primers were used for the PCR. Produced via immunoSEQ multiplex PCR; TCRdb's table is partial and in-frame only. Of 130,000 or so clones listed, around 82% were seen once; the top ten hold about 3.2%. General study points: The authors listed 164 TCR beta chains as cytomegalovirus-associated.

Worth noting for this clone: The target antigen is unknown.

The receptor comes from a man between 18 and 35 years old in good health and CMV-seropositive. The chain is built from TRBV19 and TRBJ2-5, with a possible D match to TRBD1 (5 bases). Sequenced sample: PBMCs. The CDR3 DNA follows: TGTGCCAGTAGCTTAAGGGGTTGGATGGAGACCCAGTACTTC. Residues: CASSLRGWMETQYF.